This entry is about one TCR beta chain. When the RNA was reverse transcribed, random hexamers were used with an input of roughly 0.45 to 1 ug. An immunoSEQ multiplex PCR generated amplified TCR beta CDR3 products spanning 54 Vbeta and 13 Jbeta. TCRdb re-analysed the immunoSEQ multiplex PCR reads in MiXCR, keeping a single row per CDR3 protein. This table holds about 130,000 distinct CDR3 sequences, around 94% found once. Sequencing targeted TCR beta in blood CD8+ and CD4+ T cells. The sample belongs to a study of CD8 T cells in Susac syndrome. The sample taken for sequencing was CD8+ T cells from PBMCs. This TCR derives from a human donor with Susac syndrome.

The CDR3 coding sequence is TGTGCCAGCAGTTCCCCCGAAGGGGGCGGCTATGGCTACACCTTC. The encoded protein is CASSSPEGGGYGYTF. J is TRBJ1-2 and V is TRBV6-5; the match to TRBD1 covers 7 bases. The CDR3 sequence is 15 residues long. Germline loops: CDR1 MNHEY, CDR2 SVGAGI. Unmatched junction bases numbered 9, after V lost 4 bases and J lost 4 bases.